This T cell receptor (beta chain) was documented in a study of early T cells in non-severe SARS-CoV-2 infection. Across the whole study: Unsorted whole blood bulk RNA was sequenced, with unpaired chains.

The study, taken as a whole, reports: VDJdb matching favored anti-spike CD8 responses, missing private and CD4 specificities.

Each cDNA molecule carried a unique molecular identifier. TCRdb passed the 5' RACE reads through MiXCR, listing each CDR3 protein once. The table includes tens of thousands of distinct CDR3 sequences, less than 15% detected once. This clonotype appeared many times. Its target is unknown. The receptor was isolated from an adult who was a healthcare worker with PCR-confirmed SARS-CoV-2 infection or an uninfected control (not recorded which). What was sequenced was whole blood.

The CDR3 DNA is TGCGCCAGCAGCCAAGGACAGCTGAACACTGAAGCTTTCTTT. Translated, it gives CASSQGQLNTEAFF. This chain links TRBV4-1 with TRBJ1-1; D perhaps matches TRBD1 (5 bases). CDR1 is MGHRA and CDR2 is YSYEKL in the germline V gene. The germline V and J ends were trimmed by 1 base and 0 bases, with 6 bases remaining between them. The CDR3 covers 14 residues.